Shown below are 20 T cell receptor beta chains from a single sample sequenced in a study of blood T cell repertoires in COVID-19. Sequencing used immunoSEQ multiplex PCR; TCRdb keeps in-frame clones, though not all of them. Here the sample spans about 260,000 clones, about 88% being singletons. What was sequenced was peripheral blood. The source of these receptors is an older woman with COVID-19, enrolled during active disease.

The genes are TRBV6-2 or TRBV6-3 and TRBJ1-5; TRBD1 aligns across 9 bases. Germline V gives CDR1 MNHEY, CDR2 SVGEGT. V trimming: 6 bases; J trimming: 0 bases; junction bases outside the gene matches: 9. The length of the CDR3 is 17 residues. The DNA for the CDR3 is TGTGCCAGCAGCCGTGACAGGGGGACCGGTAGCAATCAGCCCCAGCATTTT. This gives the protein CASSRDRGTGSNQPQHF.

The V and J genes are TRBV11-1 and TRBJ2-5, with 9 nucleotides matching TRBD1. The CDR3 has 14 residues. The V and J ends lost 5 bases and 5 bases, in that order; junction bases with no gene match: 6. Germline V gives CDR1 SGHAT, CDR2 FQDESV (reference sequence). The DNA for the CDR3 is TGTGCCAGCAGCATCACAGGGGGCCTGGAGACCCAGTACTTC. Translation gives CASSITGGLETQYF.

The chain employs TRBV18 and TRBJ2-1, with D possibly matching TRBD2 (5 bases). There are 13 residues in the CDR3. Germline assignment: CDR1 KGHSH and CDR2 LQKENI. Between the trimmed V and J ends, which lost 3 bases and 8 bases, there was a span of 11 bases. The CDR3 loop reads CASSPGIEYEQFF. The CDR3 nucleotides read TGTGCCAGCTCACCCGGGATTGAGTATGAGCAGTTCTTC. The whole variable domain, remainder taken from reference TRBV18 and TRBJ2-1, is NAGVMQNPRHLVRRRGQEARLRCSPMKGHSHVYWYRQLPEEGLKFMVYLQKENIIDESGMPKERFSAEFPKEGPSILRIQQVVRGDSAAYFCASSPGIEYEQFFGPGTRLTVL.

CDR3 amino acids: CSSGGGWTDTQYF. Here the CDR3 DNA reads TGCAGTTCTGGGGGAGGCTGGACAGATACGCAGTATTTT. V usage is TRBV29-1 and J usage is TRBJ2-3; weak D call: TRBD2 (6 bases). The CDR3 loop spans 13 amino acids. In germline, CDR1 is SQVTM, CDR2 ANQGSEA.

The CDR3 bases are TGCAGCGTTAGACCCGACAGGCCGACCGGGGAGCTGTTTTTT. Translating gives CSVRPDRPTGELFF. The V call is TRBV29-1, the J call TRBJ2-2, with D tentatively TRBD1 (6 bases). Trimming removed 5 bases at V and 5 bases at J, with 15 bases between. The V gene's germline CDR1 is SQVTM and CDR2 ANQGSEA. The CDR3 consists of 14 residues.

The V gene is TRBV28, the J gene TRBJ1-3; D gene unclear. V was cut by 3 bases and J by 0 bases, with 9 bases left in between. The CDR3 loop spans 15 amino acids. The germline V gene has CDR1 MDHEN and CDR2 SYDVKM. DNA for the CDR3: TGTGCCAGCAGTTTCTCCAGTGACTCTGGAAACACCATATATTTT. Encoded protein: CASSFSSDSGNTIYF.

This chain uses TRBV2 with TRBJ2-1, with 8 nucleotides matching TRBD1. V was pared by 4 bases and J by 4 bases, with 3 bases of the junction left unmatched. The CDR3 spans 14 residues. Germline values: CDR1 SNHLY, CDR2 FYNNEI. This chain's CDR3 is CASSVQGAYNEQFF. For the CDR3, the DNA is TGTGCCAGCAGTGTGCAGGGGGCTTACAATGAGCAGTTCTTC. Using reference TRBV2 and TRBJ2-1 for the parts outside the CDR3, the full variable domain is EPEVTQTPSHQVTQMGQEVILRCVPISNHLYFYWYRQILGQKVEFLVSFYNNEISEKSEIFDDQFSVERPDGSNFTLKIRSTKLEDSAMYFCASSVQGAYNEQFFGPGTRLTVL.

The J gene is TRBJ2-1, the V gene TRBV5-1; 11 nucleotides agree with TRBD2. The CDR3 runs to 14 residues. The V gene's germline CDR1 is SGHRS and CDR2 YFSETQ. With V trimmed by 3 bases and J by 9 bases, 5 bases remained unmatched. As DNA, the CDR3 is TGCGCCAGCAGCTCGACTAGCGGGAATGCTGAGCAGTTCTTC. It codes for CASSSTSGNAEQFF.

The chain couples TRBV30 to TRBJ2-1; D not resolved. Per germline, CDR1 GTSNPN and CDR2 SVGIG (reference sequence). There are 11 residues in the CDR3. Trimming removed 0 bases at V and 8 bases at J, with 5 bases between. The CDR3 DNA reads as TGTGCCTGGAGTGTTAAGCATGAGCAGTTCTTC. Its protein product is CAWSVKHEQFF.

The chain combines TRBV12-3 or TRBV12-4 with TRBJ2-1, with TRBD2 as a possible D gene (5 bases). V gave up 3 bases and J gave up 7 bases, with 10 bases separating them. CDR3 length: 13 amino acids. As DNA, the CDR3 is TGTGCCAGCAGTTTCGGGGTCCGAAATGAGCAGTTCTTC. Its protein product is CASSFGVRNEQFF.

This clone was seen once. The chain recombines TRBV4-3 with TRBJ1-2; 7 bases agree with TRBD1. The V gene end was trimmed by 4 bases and the J gene end by 5 bases; junction bases not matched to a gene: 10. Germline V gene lookup returns CDR1 LGHNA and CDR2 YSLEER. The CDR3 sequence is 15 residues long. The CDR3 spells CASSPHGDSAYGYTF. The CDR3 DNA is TGCGCCAGCAGCCCACACGGGGACAGTGCTTATGGCTACACCTTC.

The V and J genes are TRBV10-2 and TRBJ1-5; D remains ambiguous. CDR3 length: 17 amino acids. With 0 bases removed from V and 3 bases from J, the gap between germline ends came to 15 bases. CDR1 WSHSY and CDR2 SAAADI come from the germline V gene. The CDR3 DNA is TGCGCCAGCAGTGAGTCGAGGAGGCCACAGAACAATCAGCCCCAGCATTTT. This codes for CASSESRRPQNNQPQHF.

This CDR3 is CASSPIAGGYTDTQYF. DNA of the CDR3: TGTGCCAGCAGCCCTATAGCGGGAGGGTACACAGATACGCAGTATTTT. This chain links TRBV5-6 with TRBJ2-3; 11 positions match TRBD2. The CDR3 extends over 16 amino acids. V dropped 4 bases and J dropped 2; count of bases not matched to a gene: 6. The germline CDR1 and CDR2 sequences are SGHDT and YYEEEE. Drawing the rest from reference TRBV5-6 and TRBJ2-3, the complete variable domain is DAGVTQSPTHLIKTRGQQVTLRCSPKSGHDTVSWYQQALGQGPQFIFQYYEEEERQRGNFPDRFSGHQFPNYSSELNVNALLLGDSALYLCASSPIAGGYTDTQYFGPGTRLTVL.

In its sample, this clone was seen once. The chain combines TRBV20-1 with TRBJ2-7; D is uncertain. The V gene's germline CDR1 is DFQATT and CDR2 SNEGSKA (reference sequence). This CDR3 is built from 11 residues. The germline V and J ends were trimmed by 6 bases and 7 bases, with 13 bases remaining between them. The CDR3 sequence: CSAPRSREQYF. In DNA, the CDR3 is TGCAGTGCCCCCAGGTCCCGGGAGCAGTACTTC.

This clone was seen just once. The V gene is TRBV10-3, the J gene TRBJ2-3; possible D gene TRBD2, 5 bases. Trimming took off 3 bases at V and 8 bases at J, with 12 bases between the two ends. The germline CDR1 and CDR2 sequences are ENHRY and SYGVKD. The CDR3 totals 13 residues. CDR3 DNA: TGTGCCATCAGTGAACTAGAGCTGGGTACGCAGTATTTT. Its translation is CAISELELGTQYF.

This CDR3 is CASSTLSNYGYTF. As DNA, the CDR3 is TGTGCCAGTAGTACCCTGAGTAACTATGGCTACACCTTC. The V call is TRBV19, the J call TRBJ1-2; D is uncertain. There are 13 residues in the CDR3. Between the trimmed V and J ends, which lost 4 bases and 1 base, there was a span of 7 bases. Germline CDR1 reads LNHDA; CDR2 reads SQIVND (reference sequence).

CDR3 DNA sequence: TGTGCCAGCAGCTGGGGGCCTAGGTTGGACACTGAAGCTTTCTTT. Amino acid sequence: CASSWGPRLDTEAFF. The V gene is TRBV3-1 (or the pseudogene TRBV3-2), the J gene TRBJ1-1; a possible D gene is TRBD1 (6 bases). Germline V gene data show CDR1 as LGHDT and CDR2 as YNNKEL (reference sequence). V dropped 5 bases and J dropped 3 bases, with 16 bases sitting between them. This CDR3 is built from 15 residues.

Worth noting for this clone: The same CDR3 is also encoded by other DNA sequences in this sample. The chain recombines TRBV30 with TRBJ1-6, with TRBD1 identical over 10 bases. J lost 7 bases, V lost 4 bases, and 1 base had no gene match. Looked up from germline, CDR1 is GTSNPN and CDR2 is SVGIG (reference sequence). CDR3 length equals 13 residues. CDR3 sequence: CAWTGQGNSPLHF. The CDR3 nucleotides read TGTGCCTGGACGGGACAGGGGAATTCACCCCTCCACTTT.

The V gene is TRBV2, the J gene TRBJ2-1, with TRBD2 matching over 11 bases. The CDR3 extends over 15 amino acids. The V gene's germline CDR1 is SNHLY and CDR2 FYNNEI. V was clipped by 6 bases and J by 6 bases; unmatched bases: 7. CDR3 bases: TGTGCCAGCAGGAGAATAGCGGGAGGGCCCAATGAGCAGTTCTTC. Amino acids: CASRRIAGGPNEQFF.

This chain joins TRBV24-1 and TRBJ2-1; D is uncertain. CDR3 length: 13 residues. Germline loops: CDR1 KGHDR, CDR2 SFDVKD. V dropped 9 bases and J dropped 0 bases, with 8 bases sitting between them. The CDR3 loop is CATGGSSYNEQFF. CDR3 coding DNA: TGTGCCACCGGTGGCAGCTCCTACAATGAGCAGTTCTTC.